Below, one TCR beta chain is given with its context. Germline trimming cut 3 bases from V and 1 base from J; bases unmatched to any gene: 7. The CDR3 loop spans 16 amino acids. Germline V lookup: CDR1 SGHKS, CDR2 YYEKEE (reference sequence). PCR was performed a second time for roughly 6 to 12 cycles using a sample-barcoded 5' primer and a J-beta primer mix. All cDNA molecules were each tagged by a template-switch adaptor with 12 random nucleotides. TCRdb ran MiXCR on the 5' RACE reads and lists one entry per CDR3 protein. The table has approximately 800,000 distinct CDR3 sequences, 20% to 30% seen once. Healthy Caucasian individuals from Russia aged roughly 6 to 100 were enrolled as donors. The sample comes from a study of blood T cells in healthy people across ages. Separately, the same data were catalogued under a study of T cells of mothers and their children.

This receptor was obtained from a boy aged 10-17 years in good health. The sequencing sample was made of blood. The chain recombines TRBV5-5 with TRBJ2-4; TRBD2 matches 7 bases. CDR3 coding DNA: TGTGCCAGCAGCTCGGGAGGTAGCGCGGCCAAAAACATTCAGTACTTC. This codes for CASSSGGSAAKNIQYF. Based on the CDR3 plus reference TRBV5-5 and TRBJ2-4, the full variable domain is DAGVTQSPTHLIKTRGQQVTLRCSPISGHKSVSWYQQVLGQGPQFIFQYYEKEERGRGNFPDRFSARQFPNYSSELNVNALLLGDSALYLCASSSGGSAAKNIQYFGAGTRLSVL.